This T cell receptor beta chain was sequenced in a study of control samples from healthy donors and cancer patients. Germline values: CDR1 LNHNV, CDR2 YYDKDF (reference sequence). Trimming took 0 bases from V and 4 from J, leaving 10 bases between them. This CDR3 spans 15 amino acids. This table comes from immunoSEQ multiplex PCR, and its TCRdb copy is limited to in-frame clones, with some not included. Of some 110,000 clones listed, 80% to 90% are singletons. Sequencing was done on a sample of PBMCs. This TCR was recovered from a woman between 50 and 59 years old with colorectal cancer. The chain carries TRBV15 and TRBJ1-5, with unresolved D. The DNA of the CDR3 is TGTGCCACCAGCAGAGAAATTCTTGGGAATCAGCCCCAGCATTTT. This encodes CATSREILGNQPQHF.